This T cell receptor beta chain was sequenced for a study of T cell responses to AZD1222 COVID-19 vaccine. Remarks on this clone: Its antigen is still unknown.

The length of the CDR3 is 14 residues. The trim removed 2 bases at V and 6 bases at J, leaving 4 bases unmatched. Germline CDR1 is SGHTA and CDR2 is FQGTGA. Assay: immunoSEQ multiplex PCR; the TCRdb copy retains only in-frame clones and omits some. In the table there are approximately 92,000 clones, approximately 91% of which are singletons. The study, taken as a whole, reports: At baseline, seropositivity was found in only five or six AZD1222 recipients.

The J gene is TRBJ1-2, the V gene TRBV7-3, with 9 bases that match TRBD1. Sequencing used peripheral blood, obtained on day 0 of AZD1222 vaccination. The sequence derives from an adult in good health. The CDR3 sequence is CASSLQGQGNGYTF. In DNA, the CDR3 is TGTGCCAGCAGCTTACAGGGACAGGGAAATGGCTACACCTTC.